The 16 T cell receptor beta chains given below trace back to one sample, sequenced in a study of blood T cells in healthy people across ages. The use of a sample-barcoded 5' primer and a J-beta primer mix characterized a second PCR of about 6 to 12 cycles. TCRdb called the 5' RACE reads again in MiXCR, with one record for every CDR3 protein. The table records more than 1.4 million distinct CDR3 sequences, around two fifths of them present only once. Sequencing was done on a sample of blood. All receptors derive from a woman aged 18-30 years in good health.

This clonotype was observed a single time. The rearrangement uses TRBV12-3 or TRBV12-4 and TRBJ2-6; D not certain. The CDR3 extends over 13 amino acids. V was pared by 6 bases and J by 2 bases, with 5 bases between. The DNA for the CDR3 is TGTGCCAGCAGGAAGACTGGGGCCAACGTCCTGACTTTC. Its protein is CASRKTGANVLTF.

This clonotype has ten or more counts. The rearrangement uses TRBV5-1 and TRBJ2-5; the D gene could be TRBD1 or TRBD2 (5 bases each). The CDR3 covers 17 residues. CDR1 SGHRS and CDR2 YFSETQ come from the germline V gene. V lost 4 bases to trimming and J lost 0 bases, with 19 bases between them. The DNA for the CDR3 is TGCGCCAGCAGCCCAGGGAACCGGGGTCTTTACCAAGAGACCCAGTACTTC. Translation gives CASSPGNRGLYQETQYF.

The rearrangement uses TRBV27 and TRBJ2-1; the D gene is possibly TRBD2 (6 bases). Germline V lookup: CDR1 MNHEY, CDR2 SMNVEV (reference sequence). This CDR3 comprises 16 residues. Trimming took off 1 base at V and 3 bases at J, with 13 bases between the two ends. This CDR3 reads CASSLYLWGDYNEQFF. In DNA form, the CDR3 reads TGTGCCAGCAGTTTATACTTGTGGGGGGACTACAATGAGCAGTTCTTC.

The sample holds a few counts of this clonotype. The chain employs TRBV5-1 and TRBJ2-1, with D unclear. Germline V gives CDR1 SGHRS, CDR2 YFSETQ. The V gene lost 0 bases and the J gene lost 0 bases, with 10 bases spanning the gap. The CDR3 is 16 amino acids. This CDR3 reads CASSLASWSSYNEQFF. CDR3 DNA sequence: TGCGCCAGCAGCTTGGCCTCCTGGAGCTCCTACAATGAGCAGTTCTTC.

This clonotype has more than one count but fewer than ten. This chain uses TRBV20-1 with TRBJ2-7, with D unclear. Germline V CDR1 and CDR2: DFQATT, SNEGSKA (reference sequence). The CDR3 extends over 13 amino acids. Trimming stripped 2 bases from V and 3 bases from J, with 11 bases between. The chain's CDR3 is CSARYGSDYEQYF. In nucleotides, the CDR3 is TGCAGTGCTAGATATGGGTCGGACTACGAGCAGTACTTC.

In this sample, this clonotype turned up a few times. The gene calls are TRBV10-2 and TRBJ1-2; no clear D. The germline gives CDR1 WSHSY, CDR2 SAAADI. Trimming removed 8 bases at V and 6 bases at J, with 10 bases between. The CDR3 is 11 amino acids. This chain's CDR3 is CASSAPDGYTF. CDR3 coding DNA: TGCGCCAGCTCGGCTCCCGATGGCTACACCTTC.

The CDR3 spells CATSSTGSTDTQYF. The CDR3 coding sequence is TGTGCCACCAGCTCGACAGGTTCGACAGATACGCAGTATTTT. The J gene is TRBJ2-3, the V gene TRBV24-1; D perhaps matches TRBD1 (6 bases). The CDR3 is made up of 14 amino acids. Trimming removed 7 bases at V and 3 bases at J, with 13 bases between. Looked up from germline, CDR1 is KGHDR and CDR2 is SFDVKD.

The chain recombines TRBV6-2 or TRBV6-3 with TRBJ2-3; 7 bases fit TRBD1. Germline V gene sequence: CDR1 MNHEY, CDR2 SVGEGT. CDR3 length: 15 residues. V shed 6 bases, J shed 1 base, and the junction held 7 bases outside the gene matches. The CDR3 is CASSGDRAGTDTQYF. CDR3 bases: TGTGCCAGCAGCGGCGACAGGGCGGGCACAGATACGCAGTATTTT.

This clonotype occurred many times. The chain has TRBV29-1 and TRBJ2-1, with TRBD2 matching over 9 bases. Germline V gene sequence: CDR1 SQVTM, CDR2 ANQGSEA. This CDR3 has 14 amino acids. V dropped 4 bases and J dropped 10; count of bases not matched to a gene: 11. Written as DNA, the CDR3 is TGCAGCGTTGTTGAGAGGACTAGCGAAACGGAGCAGTTCTTC. This sequence encodes CSVVERTSETEQFF.

The J gene is TRBJ1-1, the V gene TRBV7-8; a possible D gene is TRBD1 (5 bases). Germline V CDR1 and CDR2: SGHVS, FQNEAQ. The V end was cut by 5 bases, the J end by 4 bases, with 8 bases between. The CDR3 totals 12 residues. CDR3 sequence reads: CASSIQATEAFF. The CDR3 nucleotides read TGTGCCAGCAGCATACAGGCCACTGAAGCTTTCTTT.

The V and J genes are TRBV25-1 and TRBJ1-5; 9 bases match TRBD1. The V gene end was trimmed by 4 bases and the J gene end by 6 bases; junction bases not matched to a gene: 16. The germline V gene has CDR1 MGHDK and CDR2 SYGVNS. CDR3 length equals 18 residues. The CDR3 reads CASSVKTGTGYRGQPQHF. The CDR3 bases are TGTGCCAGCAGTGTTAAGACGGGGACAGGGTATAGGGGTCAGCCCCAGCATTTT.

This clonotype appeared a single time. The gene calls are TRBV10-3 and TRBJ2-1; TRBD2 aligns across 11 bases. V lost 2 bases, J lost 7 bases, and 7 bases stayed unmatched. Germline CDR1 is ENHRY and CDR2 is SYGVKD. The CDR3 runs to 16 residues. CDR3 loop: CAISEASGGFVNEQFF. CDR3 DNA: TGTGCCATCAGTGAGGCTAGCGGGGGGTTTGTGAATGAGCAGTTCTTC.

This chain joins TRBV27 and TRBJ1-2; 11 positions agree with TRBD1. Germline-derived CDR1 and CDR2 are MNHEY and SMNVEV (reference sequence). This CDR3 spans 13 amino acids. With 0 bases clipped from V and 11 bases from J, the junction kept 2 bases outside the gene matches. DNA of the CDR3: TGTGCCAGCAGTTTATCGGGACAGGGGGGGTACACCTTC. Its translation is CASSLSGQGGYTF.

The V call is TRBV5-1, the J call TRBJ2-7; TRBD2 matches 7 bases. V gave up 1 base and J gave up 7 bases; unmatched junction bases: 14. CDR3 length: 16 residues. Germline-derived CDR1 and CDR2 are SGHRS and YFSETQ. CDR3 DNA sequence: TGCGCCAGCAGCTTGAGGTCTAGCGGTTCCTACAATGAGCAGTACTTC. Translated, it gives CASSLRSSGSYNEQYF. Variable domain in full (rest from reference TRBV5-1 and TRBJ2-7): KAGVTQTPRYLIKTRGQQVTLSCSPISGHRSVSWYQQTPGQGLQFLFEYFSETQRNKGNFPGRFSGRQFSNSRSEMNVSTLELGDSALYLCASSLRSSGSYNEQYFGPGTRLTVT.

The V gene is TRBV5-4, the J gene TRBJ1-2, with D perhaps matching TRBD1 (5 bases). The CDR3 spans 16 residues. Germline V CDR1 and CDR2: SGHNT, YYREEE (reference sequence). V was shortened by 1 base and J by 8 bases, with 21 bases between the two germline ends. The DNA for the CDR3 is TGTGCCAGCAGCTTGTGGATCCGGGGGTCGTCGGGAGGCTACACCTTC. It encodes CASSLWIRGSSGGYTF.

The chain joins TRBV14 to TRBJ2-2; D not resolved. The CDR3 has 15 residues. Trimming took 0 bases from V and 0 from J, leaving 5 bases between them. Per the germline V gene, CDR1 is SGHDN and CDR2 is FVKESK. This CDR3 reads CASSQDWANTGELFF. DNA for the CDR3: TGTGCCAGCAGCCAAGACTGGGCGAACACCGGGGAGCTGTTTTTT.